This T cell receptor beta chain was identified in a study of CD4 T cells in relation to SARS-CoV-2 and coronaviruses. Data came from immunoSEQ multiplex PCR; TCRdb stores just in-frame clones and leaves some out. Of about 25,000 clones listed, 76% are singletons. Per the germline V gene, CDR1 is KGHSH and CDR2 is LQKENI. This CDR3 spans 16 amino acids. The V segment lost 1 base and the J segment 0 bases; nucleotides outside the gene matches: 5. For this clone: Antigen specificity is unknown.

Before the COVID-19 pandemic, during about 2010-2018, CD4+ T cells were taken from unexposed donors. The cells were cultured for about 10 days before CD4+ T cells were isolated. The rearrangement joins TRBV18 to TRBJ2-7; TRBD2 matches 8 bases. The receptor's source is a human donor in good health. Sample: CD4+ T cells from PBMCs, cultured in vitro. CDR3 residues: CASSPRATSDSYEQYF. The CDR3 DNA follows: TGTGCCAGCTCACCACGGGCGACTAGCGACTCCTACGAGCAGTACTTC.